What follows are 25 T cell receptor beta chains derived from one specimen sequenced in a study of blood T cell repertoires in COVID-19. Method: immunoSEQ multiplex PCR; TCRdb's copy keeps in-frame clones and lacks some. Of 100,000 to 150,000 clones in the sample, 70% to 90% were seen once. The sequenced sample consisted of peripheral blood. The receptor set was obtained from a man between 50 and 59 years old with acute or convalescent COVID-19.

The rearrangement links TRBV28 to TRBJ2-2; possibly TRBD1 for D (5 bases). In germline, CDR1 is MDHEN, CDR2 SYDVKM. V dropped 1 base and J dropped 4 bases, with 10 bases sitting between them. This CDR3 spans 15 amino acids. The CDR3 spells CASSLLGAATGELFF. The CDR3 DNA reads as TGTGCCAGCAGTTTATTAGGGGCAGCCACCGGGGAGCTGTTTTTT.

The genes are TRBV6-5 and TRBJ1-1; 7 bases are shared with TRBD1. There are 15 residues in the CDR3. Germline CDR1 is MNHEY and CDR2 is SVGAGI. Trimming at V came to 3 bases and at J to 1 base, leaving 5 bases not matched to a gene. The DNA of the CDR3 is TGTGCCAGCAGTTATCAGGGGGGTACGAACACTGAAGCTTTCTTT. This gives the protein CASSYQGGTNTEAFF.

The V gene is TRBV19, the J gene TRBJ1-1; D gene unclear. V was shortened by 4 bases and J by 5 bases, with 11 bases between the two germline ends. CDR1 is LNHDA and CDR2 is SQIVND in the germline V gene (reference sequence). This CDR3 has 13 residues. The CDR3 DNA is TGTGCCAGTAGTAACGGGATGTGGACTGAAGCTTTCTTT. Protein sequence: CASSNGMWTEAFF.

This chain connects TRBV2 to TRBJ1-1, with D hard to call. This CDR3 comprises 12 residues. Germline V CDR1 and CDR2: SNHLY, FYNNEI. The V and J ends lost 2 bases and 10 bases respectively, with 11 bases between them. Here the CDR3 DNA reads TGTGCCAGCAGTGAACGAACCCCAGGAGCTTTCTTT. This translates into CASSERTPGAFF.

This clone turned up a few times. Other DNA sequences in this sample translate to the same CDR3. The rearrangement links TRBV13 to TRBJ2-5, with D tentatively TRBD2 (6 bases). Trimming took 5 bases from V and 2 from J, leaving 12 bases between them. CDR1 is PRHDT, CDR2 FYEKMQ, per germline (reference sequence). The CDR3 contains 14 residues. CDR3 sequence: CASSPRGLQETQYF. The CDR3 DNA reads TGTGCCAGCAGCCCCCGGGGGTTACAAGAGACCCAGTACTTC.

The table lists this clone with a count of one. The rearrangement joins TRBV27 to TRBJ1-1; tentatively, D is TRBD1 (5 bases). Germline CDR1 is MNHEY and CDR2 is SMNVEV (reference sequence). CDR3 length equals 14 residues. V lost 6 bases and J 2 bases, leaving 13 bases between the germline ends. Here the CDR3 reads CASSTSTGNTEAFF. Here the CDR3 DNA reads TGTGCCAGCAGCACCTCCACAGGTAACACTGAAGCTTTCTTT.

The CDR3 DNA sequence: TGCGCCAGCAGCCCAGACAGGGGGTGGTATGGCTACACCTTC. Translated: CASSPDRGWYGYTF. The chain combines TRBV5-1 with TRBJ1-2; 9 nucleotides match TRBD1. The CDR3 length is 14 residues. Trimming took 4 bases from V and 5 from J; bases not matched to a gene: 6. Per the germline V gene, CDR1 is SGHRS and CDR2 is YFSETQ.

The chain links TRBV10-3 to TRBJ1-2; TRBD1 matches at 8 bases. The germline V gene has CDR1 ENHRY and CDR2 SYGVKD. V shed 7 bases, J shed 7 bases, and the junction held 8 bases outside the gene matches. The CDR3 totals 13 residues. The CDR3 DNA reads TGTGCCATCACCAAGACAGGGGTAATTGGCTACACCTTC. It translates to CAITKTGVIGYTF.

This sequence joins TRBV23-1 and TRBJ1-5; D is undetermined. TRBV23-1 is given ORF status, its function remaining uncertain. The V and J ends lost 5 bases and 0 bases respectively, with 11 bases between them. The CDR3 totals 15 residues. CDR3 nucleotides: TGCGCCAGCAGTTTACCACGCGATAGCAATCAGCCCCAGCATTTT. As protein: CASSLPRDSNQPQHF.

The table lists this clone with a few counts. This chain uses TRBV25-1 with TRBJ1-1; 9 nucleotides line up with TRBD1. The CDR3 contains 14 residues. Germline-derived CDR1 and CDR2 are MGHDK and SYGVNS. V trimming: 7 bases; J trimming: 1 base; junction bases outside the gene matches: 4. CDR3 sequence (DNA): TGTGCCAGCAACGAACAGGGGGCGAACACTGAAGCTTTCTTT. Its translation is CASNEQGANTEAFF. The full variable domain, in which reference TRBV25-1 and TRBJ1-1 provide the parts outside the CDR3, is EADIYQTPRYLVIGTGKKITLECSQTMGHDKMYWYQQDPGMELHLIHYSYGVNSTEKGDLSSESTVSRIRTEHFPLTLESARPSHTSQYLCASNEQGANTEAFFGQGTRLTVV.

This clone was seen a single time. The chain employs TRBV2 and TRBJ2-1; D is possibly TRBD1 (6 bases). The CDR3 spans 15 residues. The V end lost 2 bases, the J end lost 1 base, and 9 bases lay between the germline ends. The germline V gene encodes CDR1 SNHLY and CDR2 FYNNEI. Written as DNA, the CDR3 is TGTGCCAGCAGTGAAAACAGGGAATCCTACAATGAGCAGTTCTTC. Residues: CASSENRESYNEQFF.

This rearrangement joins TRBV27 to TRBJ2-1; D uncertain. Germline V gives CDR1 MNHEY, CDR2 SMNVEV (reference sequence). The ends were cut back, 2 bases at V and 0 bases at J, with 17 bases in the middle. The CDR3 is 18 residues long. The CDR3 spells CASSLNRRVRSSYNEQFF. In nucleotides, the CDR3 is TGTGCCAGCAGTTTAAATCGCCGGGTCCGAAGCTCCTACAATGAGCAGTTCTTC.

The chain joins TRBV3-1 (or the pseudogene TRBV3-2) to TRBJ1-1; no definite D call. Germline lookup yields CDR1 LGHDT and CDR2 YNNKEL (reference sequence). Trimming took off 4 bases at V and 1 base at J, with 16 bases between the two ends. CDR3 length: 16 residues. The CDR3 DNA reads as TGTGCCAGCAGCCCCCCCTCCGGTCCCCGGAACACTGAAGCTTTCTTT. Its translation is CASSPPSGPRNTEAFF.

This chain uses TRBV6-5 with TRBJ1-2; no firm D call. Trimming removed 2 bases from V and 6 bases from J, with 13 bases in between. CDR1 and CDR2 from the germline V gene are MNHEY and SVGAGI. CDR3 length equals 14 residues. The CDR3 DNA reads TGTGCCAGCAGTTACAGGAGGACGGTGGATGGCTACACCTTC. It encodes CASSYRRTVDGYTF.

This chain uses TRBV18 with TRBJ1-4; TRBD1 aligns across 8 bases. In germline, CDR1 is KGHSH, CDR2 LQKENI. This CDR3 region has 15 residues. V was clipped by 4 bases and J by 4 bases; unmatched bases: 5. CDR3 region: CASSLSGGSNEKLFF. The CDR3 DNA is TGTGCCAGCTCACTCTCAGGGGGCAGTAATGAAAAACTGTTTTTT.

This chain joins TRBV5-8 and TRBJ2-1, with 7 bases aligning to TRBD1. Germline CDR1 and CDR2: SGHTS and YDEGEE. The CDR3 totals 14 residues. Germline trimming cut 7 bases from V and 6 bases from J; bases unmatched to any gene: 10. For the CDR3, the DNA is TGTGCCAGCCTCCCGAAGGCAGGGGGCAATGAGCAGTTCTTC. This translates into CASLPKAGGNEQFF.

The sample holds one count of this clone. This chain connects TRBV7-8 to TRBJ2-1; 12 bases are a match to TRBD2. The CDR3 loop spans 16 amino acids. V was clipped by 4 bases and J by 1 base; unmatched bases: 2. The germline gives CDR1 SGHVS, CDR2 FQNEAQ. The CDR3 loop is CASSSLAGGSYNEQFF. The CDR3 bases are TGTGCCAGCAGCTCCCTAGCGGGGGGGTCCTACAATGAGCAGTTCTTC. The whole variable domain, remainder taken from reference TRBV7-8 and TRBJ2-1, is GAGVSQSPRYKVAKRGQDVALRCDPISGHVSLFWYQQALGQGPEFLTYFQNEAQLDKSGLPSDRFFAERPEGSVSTLKIQRTQQEDSAVYLCASSSLAGGSYNEQFFGPGTRLTVL.

The rearrangement uses TRBV7-9 and TRBJ1-2; tentative D call: TRBD1 (6 bases). This CDR3 comprises 13 residues. Germline V gene sequence: CDR1 SEHNR, CDR2 FQNEAQ (reference sequence). With 4 bases removed from V and 7 bases from J, the gap between germline ends came to 13 bases. The CDR3 nucleotides read TGTGCCAGCAGCTCACGGGGGGCGTTTGGCTACACCTTC. Its protein is CASSSRGAFGYTF. Full variable domain (rest looked up from reference TRBV7-9 and TRBJ1-2): DTGVSQNPRHKITKRGQNVTFRCDPISEHNRLYWYRQTLGQGPEFLTYFQNEAQLEKSRLLSDRFSAERPKGSFSTLEIQRTEQGDSAMYLCASSSRGAFGYTFGSGTRLTVV.

The rearrangement joins TRBV27 to TRBJ2-5; TRBD2 agrees at 8 bases. This CDR3 is built from 15 residues. CDR1 and CDR2 (germline): MNHEY, SMNVEV (reference sequence). Unmatched junction bases numbered 8, after V lost 7 bases and J lost 1 base. The CDR3 region has the DNA TGTGCCAGCAATCCCGGGAGGGGCGTCCAAGAGACCCAGTACTTC. Amino acids: CASNPGRGVQETQYF.

The J gene is TRBJ1-1, the V gene TRBV7-9; weak D call: TRBD1 (6 bases). Germline CDR1 SEHNR, CDR2 FQNEAQ (reference sequence). This CDR3 contains 14 residues. V shed 4 bases and J shed 0 bases, with 9 bases lying between them. CDR3 bases: TGTGCCAGCAGCTGGGGACAATTGAACACTGAAGCTTTCTTT. Protein product: CASSWGQLNTEAFF.

J is TRBJ2-7 and V is TRBV18, with 8 bases fitting TRBD1. There are 13 residues in the CDR3. Germline values: CDR1 KGHSH, CDR2 LQKENI. V was clipped by 3 bases and J by 9 bases; unmatched bases: 7. The CDR3 coding sequence is TGTGCCAGCTCACCCCCGGGACAGGATGCGCAGTACTTC. Amino acids: CASSPPGQDAQYF.

This CDR3 reads CASSWETGYTATNEKLFF. The DNA for the CDR3 is TGCGCCAGCAGCTGGGAGACAGGGTATACAGCAACTAATGAAAAACTGTTTTTT. The chain recombines TRBV5-1 with TRBJ1-4; 7 bases agree with TRBD1. V dropped 3 bases and J dropped 0; count of bases not matched to a gene: 11. The CDR3 extends over 18 amino acids. From germline, CDR1 is SGHRS and CDR2 YFSETQ. Combining the CDR3 with reference TRBV5-1 and TRBJ1-4 gives the whole variable domain KAGVTQTPRYLIKTRGQQVTLSCSPISGHRSVSWYQQTPGQGLQFLFEYFSETQRNKGNFPGRFSGRQFSNSRSEMNVSTLELGDSALYLCASSWETGYTATNEKLFFGSGTQLSVL.

The chain combines TRBV6-5 with TRBJ1-1; D may be TRBD1 (5 bases). V lost 7 bases to trimming and J lost 11 bases, with 20 bases between them. The CDR3 totals 13 residues. Germline CDR1 reads MNHEY; CDR2 reads SVGAGI. CDR3 amino acids: CASNMWSRADAFF. The CDR3 nucleotides read TGTGCCAGCAACATGTGGTCCAGGGCGGACGCTTTCTTT.

This rearrangement joins TRBV6-5 to TRBJ2-2, with TRBD2 matching over 12 bases. The germline CDR1 and CDR2 sequences are MNHEY and SVGAGI. The CDR3 runs to 15 residues. With V trimmed by 6 bases and J by 5 bases, 4 bases remained unmatched. CDR3 in amino acids: CASRGLAGRTGELFF. The CDR3 DNA reads as TGTGCCAGCAGAGGACTAGCGGGACGGACCGGGGAGCTGTTTTTT.

This sequence joins TRBV5-1 and TRBJ2-7; perhaps TRBD2 as D (6 bases). The CDR3 is made up of 14 amino acids. CDR1 is SGHRS, CDR2 YFSETQ, per germline. V lost 1 base and J lost 2, with 10 bases in between. The CDR3 reads CASSLTAGPYEQYF. The CDR3, as DNA: TGCGCCAGCAGCTTGACAGCGGGCCCCTACGAGCAGTACTTC.